The source of this TCR beta chain is a study of pediatric ulcerative colitis. This clone was observed once. Its antigen is unknown. The rectum was sampled with one to two pinch biopsies at colonoscopy. Some clones are missing from TCRdb's copy, which holds only in-frame ones; the method was immunoSEQ multiplex PCR. Of more than 10,000 clones detected, approximately 80% appear once; the ten largest clones hold 4.5%. The CDR3 length is 13 residues. Germline CDR1 and CDR2: GTSNPN and SVGIG (reference sequence). V trimming: 3 bases; J trimming: 8 bases; junction bases outside the gene matches: 9. General study points: Rectal repertoires separated controls, mild-moderate and acute severe colitis.

This sequence was found in a boy aged 5-17 years who was a control in a study of pediatric ulcerative colitis. The chain uses TRBV30 and TRBJ1-2, with TRBD1 matching over 7 bases. The sequencing input was gut tissue. The CDR3 spells CAWSLRGPGGYTF. CDR3 in DNA: TGTGCCTGGAGCTTGAGGGGGCCGGGAGGCTACACCTTC.